This T cell receptor beta chain was observed in a study of blood T cell repertoires in COVID-19 (dated by TCRdb to the early 2020s). About the study as a whole: Collaborator samples came from the United States, Italy and Spain and covered acute and convalescent phases of COVID-19. The prospective study material was composed of cDNA or gDNA derived from T cells, B-cell-depleted T cells, or PBMCs. The repertoires were released in a freely available public database meant as a resource for research on the immune response to SARS-CoV-2. Subjects who had been exposed to COVID-19, were actively infected with it, or had recovered from it provided the deeply sampled blood TCRbeta repertoires that made up the dataset. Nearly every sample came with metadata listing a de-identified subject ID, COVID-19 status, age in years and sex. Where available, HLA class I and class II types were obtained from metadata supplied by the sample provider rather than from assay-based typing. The samples were drawn from the first 160 participants of the ongoing ImmuneRACE study and from 1,254 subjects provided by 6 global collaborators.

This clone was found once. The specificity of this receptor is unknown. The input lacks base qualities; no much larger clone sits a single base away. General conclusions and limits of the study: The quantity of clinical and demographic metadata differed by source and by participant and was supplied without curation.

In the germline V gene, CDR1 corresponds to SNHLY and CDR2 to FYNNEI. Spanning cysteine to phenylalanine, the CDR3 consists of 14 amino acids. The DNA shown is the 42-base CDR3, in frame from base 1. V is shortened by 7 bases, J by 2 bases, and the region joining them spans 13 bases. TCRbeta CDR3 regions were amplified from genomic DNA by means of the immunoSEQ Assay, a bias-controlled multiplex PCR. In the original analysis: Nucleated cell counts per sample were estimated from amplification of reference gene primers within the assay. To quantify the absolute abundance of each unique TCRbeta CDR3 rearrangement, sequence reads were collapsed and filtered. For each sample, productive Simpson clonality was calculated as the square root of Simpson's diversity index across productive rearrangements. TCRdb stores this immuneACCESS table with in-frame sequences only. Part of the clones is absent; in the studies checked, under half of the shortfall reflects unresolved V genes, and no reason is known for the rest. V, J and clone size are those of that table, while D and trimming were read from the DNA. Within this sample are roughly 160,000 clones, with around 87% of them counted one time only. The top ten hold about a tenth of the sample.

At one collaborating source in Seattle, patients were enrolled during active infection and were followed longitudinally through the course of disease. Collaborating institutions collected whole blood in K2EDTA tubes following their own protocols. For TCRbeta analysis, collaborators shipped samples in one of three forms: frozen whole blood, isolated PBMCs, or DNA extracted from either of those sample types. Recombination connected TRBV2 to TRBJ2-3; perhaps TRBD1 is the D gene, with 5 bases matching. The source is a woman aged 70-85 years with COVID-19, enrolled during active disease. The material sequenced was peripheral blood. For the CDR3, the sequence is CASIGRVTTDTQYF. The nucleotide sequence reads TGTGCCAGCATAGGCAGGGTCACCACAGATACGCAGTATTTT.